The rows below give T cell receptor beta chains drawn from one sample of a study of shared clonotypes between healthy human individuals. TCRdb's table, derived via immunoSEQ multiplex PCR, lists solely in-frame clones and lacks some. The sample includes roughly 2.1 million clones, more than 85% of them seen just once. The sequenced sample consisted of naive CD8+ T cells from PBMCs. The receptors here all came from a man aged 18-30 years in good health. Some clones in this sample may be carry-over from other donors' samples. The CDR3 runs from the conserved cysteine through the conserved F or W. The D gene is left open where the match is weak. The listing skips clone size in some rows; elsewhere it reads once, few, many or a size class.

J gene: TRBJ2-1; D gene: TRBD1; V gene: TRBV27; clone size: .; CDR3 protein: CASTLNRGIYNEQFF; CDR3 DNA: TGTGCCAGCACCTTGAACAGGGGTATCTACAATGAGCAGTTCTTC
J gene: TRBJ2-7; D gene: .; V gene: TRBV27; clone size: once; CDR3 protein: CASSSGLSAPYEQYF; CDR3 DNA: TGTGCCAGCAGTTCGGGACTTTCCGCCCCCTACGAGCAGTACTTC
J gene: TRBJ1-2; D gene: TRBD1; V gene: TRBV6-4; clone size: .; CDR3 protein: CASSQTGAGYGYTF; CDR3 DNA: TGTGCCAGCAGTCAAACAGGGGCTGGGTATGGCTACACCTTC
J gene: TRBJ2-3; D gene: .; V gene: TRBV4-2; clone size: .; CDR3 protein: CASSPPSGPSTDTQYF; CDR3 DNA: TGTGCCAGCAGCCCCCCATCCGGACCTAGCACAGATACGCAGTATTTT
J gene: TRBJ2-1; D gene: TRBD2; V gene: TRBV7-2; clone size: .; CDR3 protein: CASGTGTSGHNEQFF; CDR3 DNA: TGTGCCAGCGGGACCGGGACTAGCGGCCACAATGAGCAGTTCTTC
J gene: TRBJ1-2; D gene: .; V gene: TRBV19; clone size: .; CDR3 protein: CGSRGNSFYGYTF; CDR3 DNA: TGTGGCAGTAGAGGGAACAGCTTCTATGGCTACACCTTC
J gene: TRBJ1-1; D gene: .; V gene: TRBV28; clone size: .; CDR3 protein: CASSLRARNTEAFF; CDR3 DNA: TGTGCCAGCAGTTTAAGGGCCAGGAACACTGAAGCTTTCTTT
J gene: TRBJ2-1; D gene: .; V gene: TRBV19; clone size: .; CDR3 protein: CASSKVWTDLSTEQFF; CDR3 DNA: TGTGCCAGTAGTAAGGTCTGGACCGATCTGAGTACTGAGCAGTTCTTC
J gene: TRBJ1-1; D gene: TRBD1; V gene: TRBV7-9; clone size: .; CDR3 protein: CASSLDRERLNTEAFF; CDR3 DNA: TGTGCCAGCAGCTTGGACAGGGAGCGGCTGAACACTGAAGCTTTCTTT
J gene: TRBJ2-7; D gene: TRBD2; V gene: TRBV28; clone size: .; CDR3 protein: CASSPNWPSGIGYEQYF; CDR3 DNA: TGTGCCAGCAGTCCCAATTGGCCTAGCGGAATCGGGTACGAGCAGTACTTC
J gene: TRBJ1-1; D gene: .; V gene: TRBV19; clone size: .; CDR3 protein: CASSIGQMNTEAFF; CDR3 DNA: TGTGCCAGTAGTATAGGACAGATGAACACTGAAGCTTTCTTT
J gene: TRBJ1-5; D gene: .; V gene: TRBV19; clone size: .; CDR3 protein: CASSVRTNQPQHF; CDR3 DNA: TGTGCCAGTAGTGTTCGGACGAATCAGCCCCAGCATTTT
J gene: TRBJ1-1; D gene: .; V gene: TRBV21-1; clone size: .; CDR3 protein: CASSTEDRIRRNTEAFF; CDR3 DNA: TGTGCCAGCAGCACAGAAGACCGTATCCGGAGGAACACTGAAGCTTTCTTT
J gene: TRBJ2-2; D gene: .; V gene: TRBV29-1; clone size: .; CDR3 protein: CSGWATGELFF; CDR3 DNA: TGCAGCGGATGGGCAACCGGGGAGCTGTTTTTT
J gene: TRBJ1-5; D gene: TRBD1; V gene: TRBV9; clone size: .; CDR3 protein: CASSVTGASNQPQHF; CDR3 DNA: TGTGCCAGCAGCGTTACAGGGGCCAGCAATCAGCCCCAGCATTTT
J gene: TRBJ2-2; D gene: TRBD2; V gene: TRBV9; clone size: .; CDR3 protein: CASSVARLAELSNTGELFF; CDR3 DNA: TGTGCCAGCAGCGTAGCTAGACTAGCGGAACTATCGAACACCGGGGAGCTGTTTTTT
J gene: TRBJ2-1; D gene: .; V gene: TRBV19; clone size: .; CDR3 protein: CASSIMGGNEQFF; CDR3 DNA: TGTGCCAGTAGTATTATGGGGGGCAATGAGCAGTTCTTC
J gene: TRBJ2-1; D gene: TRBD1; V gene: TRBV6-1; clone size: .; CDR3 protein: CASSEDGTGASYNEQFF; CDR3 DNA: TGTGCCAGCAGTGAAGATGGGACAGGGGCATCCTACAATGAGCAGTTCTTC
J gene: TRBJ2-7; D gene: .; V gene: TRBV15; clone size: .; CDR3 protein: CATSFGAGPYEQYF; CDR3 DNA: TGTGCCACCAGTTTCGGGGCGGGGCCCTACGAGCAGTACTTC
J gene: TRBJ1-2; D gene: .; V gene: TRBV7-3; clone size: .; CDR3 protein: CASSLSSSGYGYTF; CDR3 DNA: TGTGCCAGCAGCTTAAGTTCGTCGGGGTATGGCTACACCTTC
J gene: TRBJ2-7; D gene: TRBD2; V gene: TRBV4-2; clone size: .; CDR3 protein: CASSPNRPTSGRDLTGYEQYF; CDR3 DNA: TGTGCCAGCAGCCCAAACCGACCGACTAGCGGGAGGGACCTAACCGGCTACGAGCAGTACTTC
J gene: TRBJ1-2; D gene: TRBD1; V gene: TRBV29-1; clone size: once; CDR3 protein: CSVRDRDGYTF; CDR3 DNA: TGCAGCGTTCGGGACAGGGATGGCTACACCTTC
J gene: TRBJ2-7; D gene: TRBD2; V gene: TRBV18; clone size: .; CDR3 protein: CASSLAGGLVGATYEQYF; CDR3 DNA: TGTGCCAGCTCACTAGCGGGAGGGCTGGTTGGGGCAACCTACGAGCAGTACTTC
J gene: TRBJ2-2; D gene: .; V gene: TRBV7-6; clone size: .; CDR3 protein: CASSLTRGLGGELFF; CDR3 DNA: TGTGCCAGCAGCTTGACCCGCGGGCTGGGCGGGGAGCTGTTTTTT